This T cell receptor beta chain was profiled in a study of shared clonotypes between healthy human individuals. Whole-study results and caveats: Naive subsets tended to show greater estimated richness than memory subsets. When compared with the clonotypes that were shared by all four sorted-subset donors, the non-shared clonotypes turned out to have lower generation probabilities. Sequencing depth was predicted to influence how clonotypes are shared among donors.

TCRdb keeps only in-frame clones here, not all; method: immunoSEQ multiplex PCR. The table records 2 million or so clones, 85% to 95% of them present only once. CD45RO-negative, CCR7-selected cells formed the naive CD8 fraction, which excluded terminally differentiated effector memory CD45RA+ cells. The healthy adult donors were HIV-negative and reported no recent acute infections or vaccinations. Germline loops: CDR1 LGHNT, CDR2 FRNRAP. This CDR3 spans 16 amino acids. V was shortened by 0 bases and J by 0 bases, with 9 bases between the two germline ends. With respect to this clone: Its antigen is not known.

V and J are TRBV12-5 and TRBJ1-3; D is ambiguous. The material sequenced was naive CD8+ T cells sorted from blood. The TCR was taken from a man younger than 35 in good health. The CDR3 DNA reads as TGTGCTAGTGGTTTGGTTTCCGAGGGCTCTGGAAACACCATATATTTT. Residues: CASGLVSEGSGNTIYF.